This passage covers 30 T cell receptor beta chains from one sample sequenced in a study of blood T cell repertoires in COVID-19. This table comes from immunoSEQ multiplex PCR, and its TCRdb copy is limited to in-frame clones, with some not included. The sample lists hundreds of thousands of clones, nearly 90% occurring once. Sequencing was done on a sample of PBMCs or T cells enriched from blood (not recorded which). Receptors were obtained from a woman under 30 with acute COVID-19.

The chain couples TRBV7-8 to TRBJ2-5; 13 nucleotides match TRBD2. The CDR3 contains 16 residues. Germline assignment: CDR1 SGHVS and CDR2 FQNEAQ. With V trimmed by 4 bases and J by 1 base, 3 bases remained unmatched. The CDR3 DNA reads as TGTGCCAGCAGCTCAAGACTAGCGGGGGGCCAAGAGACCCAGTACTTC. Its protein product is CASSSRLAGGQETQYF.

On this clone itself: Other nucleotide sequences in the sample specify the same CDR3. The rearrangement links TRBV29-1 to TRBJ1-1; 7 bases align to TRBD1. V dropped 7 bases and J dropped 3; count of bases not matched to a gene: 8. The length of the CDR3 is 13 residues. The germline gives CDR1 SQVTM, CDR2 ANQGSEA. The CDR3 protein is CSALTGSDTEAFF. As DNA, the CDR3 is TGCAGCGCCCTGACAGGGAGTGACACTGAAGCTTTCTTT.

V usage is TRBV19 and J usage is TRBJ2-3; perhaps TRBD1 as D (7 bases). V lost 7 bases and J lost 0, with 17 bases in between. This CDR3 is 16 amino acids long. Germline V gene sequence: CDR1 LNHDA, CDR2 SQIVND (reference sequence). The CDR3 DNA reads TGTGCCAGTACCACGACAGGGACTTATAGCACAGATACGCAGTATTTT. This codes for CASTTTGTYSTDTQYF.

V usage is TRBV10-3 and J usage is TRBJ1-1, with TRBD1 matching 10 bases. Looked up from germline, CDR1 is ENHRY and CDR2 is SYGVKD. CDR3 length: 13 amino acids. J was trimmed by 5 bases and V by 7 bases; bases with no gene match: 4. Here the CDR3 DNA reads TGTGCCATCAAGGGGACAGGGGAGACTGAAGCTTTCTTT. Its protein is CAIKGTGETEAFF.

The chain uses TRBV6-1 and TRBJ1-5, with 7 bases aligning to TRBD1. Germline values: CDR1 MNHNS, CDR2 SASEGT. V shed 2 bases, J shed 6 bases, and the junction held 7 bases outside the gene matches. The CDR3 loop spans 15 amino acids. The CDR3 coding sequence is TGTGCCAGCAGTGAACCGCGACAGGGAGTTCAGCCCCAGCATTTT. This translates into CASSEPRQGVQPQHF.

V usage is TRBV9 and J usage is TRBJ2-2; the match to TRBD1 covers 9 bases. Germline CDR1 SGDLS, CDR2 YYNGEE. The CDR3 consists of 17 residues. Trimming removed 0 bases from V and 0 bases from J; junction bases left unmatched: 3. The CDR3 DNA reads as TGTGCCAGCAGCGTAGCTCGACAGGGGGCGAACACCGGGGAGCTGTTTTTT. This codes for CASSVARQGANTGELFF.

This clone appeared once. V usage is TRBV7-2 and J usage is TRBJ1-1; D is perhaps TRBD1 (5 bases). V was clipped by 2 bases and J by 5 bases, with 12 bases between them. This CDR3 region has 14 residues. Per the germline V gene, CDR1 is SGHTA and CDR2 is FQGNSA. CDR3 residues: CASSLKGAGTEAFF. In DNA form, the CDR3 reads TGTGCCAGCAGCTTAAAAGGGGCGGGGACTGAAGCTTTCTTT. The whole variable domain, remainder taken from reference TRBV7-2 and TRBJ1-1, is GAGVSQSPSNKVTEKGKDVELRCDPISGHTALYWYRQSLGQGLEFLIYFQGNSAPDKSGLPSDRFSAERTGGSVSTLTIQRTQQEDSAVYLCASSLKGAGTEAFFGQGTRLTVV.

This clone was counted a few times. V and J are TRBV12-5 and TRBJ1-1; no reliable D call. From germline, CDR1 is LGHNT and CDR2 FRNRAP. This CDR3 contains 12 residues. Trimming removed 6 bases from V and 8 bases from J, with 13 bases in between. The CDR3 protein is CASGQGREEAFF. CDR3 DNA sequence: TGTGCTAGTGGACAAGGGAGGGAAGAAGCTTTCTTT.

This clone was seen only a few times. This chain joins TRBV11-3 and TRBJ2-1; D is ambiguous. This CDR3 spans 15 amino acids. V lost 2 bases and J lost 2, with 10 bases in between. Germline V gives CDR1 SGHNT, CDR2 YENEEA. Here the CDR3 DNA reads TGTGCCAGCAGCTTATCGAGCGCAGCCTACAATGAGCAGTTCTTC. The encoded protein is CASSLSSAAYNEQFF.

The chain recombines TRBV6-5 with TRBJ2-1; tentative D call: TRBD2 (6 bases). Trimming removed 4 bases from V and 4 bases from J, with 11 bases in between. Per germline, CDR1 MNHEY and CDR2 SVGAGI. The CDR3 loop spans 14 amino acids. The CDR3: CASSSRGKYNEQFF. Here the CDR3 DNA reads TGTGCCAGCAGTTCCCGCGGGAAATACAATGAGCAGTTCTTC.

The chain carries TRBV18 and TRBJ2-3; TRBD2 agrees at 14 bases. The germline V gene has CDR1 KGHSH and CDR2 LQKENI. The CDR3 runs 16 residues. The trim removed 4 bases at V and 6 bases at J, leaving 6 bases unmatched. CDR3 sequence reads: CASSLGLAGVADTQYF. Written as DNA, the CDR3 is TGTGCCAGCTCACTGGGACTAGCGGGGGTCGCGGATACGCAGTATTTT.

This clone occurred a few times. The J gene is TRBJ2-1, the V gene TRBV7-3, with 7 nucleotides matching TRBD1. V was clipped by 5 bases and J by 4 bases; unmatched bases: 8. Germline V gene data show CDR1 as SGHTA and CDR2 as FQGTGA. CDR3 length equals 15 residues. CDR3 region: CASSPDRASYNEQFF. The CDR3 region has the DNA TGTGCCAGCAGCCCAGACAGGGCTTCATACAATGAGCAGTTCTTC.

The chain employs TRBV3-1 (or the pseudogene TRBV3-2) and TRBJ2-1; 8 positions agree with TRBD2. Per germline, CDR1 LGHDT and CDR2 YNNKEL (reference sequence). The length of the CDR3 is 16 residues. The trim removed 6 bases at V and 8 bases at J, leaving 15 bases unmatched. Here the CDR3 reads CASRKEEGLAADEQFF. DNA of the CDR3: TGTGCCAGCAGAAAGGAGGAAGGACTAGCAGCCGATGAGCAGTTCTTC.

The chain couples TRBV4-3 to TRBJ2-3, with D unclear. Germline loops: CDR1 LGHNA, CDR2 YSLEER. Trimming left V 1 base short and J 2 bases short, with 13 bases between. The CDR3 consists of 16 residues. This CDR3 is CASSQGAAPTTDTQYF. The CDR3 DNA reads as TGCGCCAGCAGCCAAGGGGCAGCCCCTACCACAGATACGCAGTATTTT.

This clone was found once. The rearrangement joins TRBV10-3 to TRBJ1-1, with D tentatively TRBD1 (5 bases). V was pared by 8 bases and J by 3 bases, with 10 bases between. CDR3 length: 12 residues. The germline V gene has CDR1 ENHRY and CDR2 SYGVKD. The CDR3 DNA is TGTGCCATCCAGGGCGACGACACTGAAGCTTTCTTT. Amino acids: CAIQGDDTEAFF.

This rearrangement joins TRBV5-1 to TRBJ2-2; 9 bases align to TRBD1. Germline-derived CDR1 and CDR2 are SGHRS and YFSETQ. With V trimmed by 0 bases and J by 2 bases, 5 bases remained unmatched. The CDR3 is 17 residues long. This CDR3 is CASSLVGTGINTGELFF. The CDR3 bases are TGCGCCAGCAGCTTGGTTGGGACAGGGATTAACACCGGGGAGCTGTTTTTT.

The gene calls are TRBV2 and TRBJ2-5, with 7 nucleotides matching TRBD1. The CDR3 length is 14 residues. CDR1 is SNHLY and CDR2 is FYNNEI in the germline V gene. V lost 6 bases and J lost 2; bases outside the gene matches: 6. The CDR3 loop reads CASRPGTAQETQYF. The CDR3 DNA reads as TGTGCCAGCAGACCGGGGACAGCTCAAGAGACCCAGTACTTC.

The sample holds a few counts of this clone. V is TRBV11-2 and J is TRBJ1-2, with D possibly being TRBD1 (5 bases). CDR1 and CDR2 from the germline V gene are SGHAT and FQNNGV. V was shortened by 1 base and J by 3 bases, with 12 bases between the two germline ends. The CDR3 is 15 amino acids. CDR3: CASSLAGGFDYGYTF. DNA of the CDR3: TGTGCCAGCAGCTTAGCCGGGGGGTTCGACTATGGCTACACCTTC.

This clone was counted only a few times. The chain couples TRBV3-1 (or the pseudogene TRBV3-2) to TRBJ2-1; 12 bases align to TRBD2. Trimming removed 3 bases from V and 4 bases from J; junction bases left unmatched: 4. Looked up from germline, CDR1 is LGHDT and CDR2 is YNNKEL (reference sequence). This CDR3 region has 16 residues. CDR3 DNA sequence: TGTGCCAGCAGCCAGGGCGGACTAGCGGGGTACAATGAGCAGTTCTTC. Translating it yields CASSQGGLAGYNEQFF.

This chain links TRBV5-1 with TRBJ2-1; TRBD2 matches at 13 bases. CDR3 length equals 18 residues. V shed 0 bases, J shed 2 bases, and the junction held 5 bases outside the gene matches. Germline V gene sequence: CDR1 SGHRS, CDR2 YFSETQ. The CDR3 DNA sequence: TGCGCCAGCAGCTTGGAGGGAACTAGCGGGGGGGCCTACAATGAGCAGTTCTTC. It is translated as CASSLEGTSGGAYNEQFF.

The rearrangement joins TRBV16 to TRBJ1-3; possibly TRBD1 for D (6 bases). The V gene lost 0 bases and the J gene lost 4 bases, with 13 bases spanning the gap. The CDR3 is made up of 16 amino acids. CDR1 KGHSY and CDR2 FQNENV come from the germline V gene. The CDR3 region is CASSQSAGATGNTIYF. The CDR3 nucleotides read TGTGCCAGCAGCCAATCGGCAGGGGCCACAGGAAACACCATATATTTT.

This clone was observed at least ten times. The gene calls are TRBV6-1 and TRBJ1-6, with D perhaps matching TRBD1 (6 bases). V dropped 1 base and J dropped 8 bases, with 6 bases sitting between them. Per germline, CDR1 MNHNS and CDR2 SASEGT. This CDR3 is 13 amino acids long. For the CDR3, the DNA is TGTGCCAGCAGTGAAGACAGGGATTCACCCCTCCACTTT. Amino acid sequence: CASSEDRDSPLHF.

Notes on this clone: Mismatch with germline at one junction end may stem from a read error. The V call is TRBV7-7, the J call TRBJ2-5, with 13 bases lining up with TRBD2. Germline-derived CDR1 and CDR2 are SSHAT and FNYEAQ (reference sequence). CDR3 length: 16 residues. CDR3 in amino acids: CASSLGLAGSQETQYF. For the CDR3, the DNA is TGTGCTAGCAGCTTGGGACTAGCGGGGAGCCAAGAGACCCAGTACTTC.

The chain is built from TRBV6-2 or TRBV6-3 and TRBJ1-1; 9 bases align to TRBD1. The germline V gene has CDR1 MNHEY and CDR2 SVGEGT. J gave up 5 bases and V 6 bases, and 7 bases lay outside the gene matches. CDR3 length: 14 amino acids. The CDR3 sequence: CASRYGQGQTEAFF. In DNA, the CDR3 is TGTGCCAGCAGGTACGGACAGGGGCAGACTGAAGCTTTCTTT.

This clone appeared once. The chain employs TRBV5-1 and TRBJ1-6; 7 bases line up with TRBD1. Germline assignment: CDR1 SGHRS and CDR2 YFSETQ. Losses at the gene ends were 4 bases for V and 11 bases for J; bases not matched to a gene: 12. The CDR3 runs to 15 residues. This chain's CDR3 is CASSPSGTVGPPLHF. Here the CDR3 DNA reads TGCGCCAGCAGCCCTTCCGGGACAGTAGGGCCACCCCTCCACTTT.

CDR3 residues: CASTPPDRDFHEQYF. CDR3 coding DNA: TGTGCCAGTACCCCCCCCGACAGGGACTTCCACGAGCAGTACTTC. This chain connects TRBV19 to TRBJ2-7, with D perhaps matching TRBD1 (7 bases). The V gene's germline CDR1 is LNHDA and CDR2 SQIVND (reference sequence). The CDR3 has 15 residues. Trimming took off 7 bases at V and 5 bases at J, with 21 bases between the two ends.

There are a few counts of this clone. J is TRBJ2-7 and V is TRBV19, with TRBD2 as a possible D gene (7 bases). CDR1 LNHDA and CDR2 SQIVND come from the germline V gene (reference sequence). The V end lost 5 bases, the J end lost 2 bases, and 16 bases lay between the germline ends. The CDR3 runs 15 residues. CDR3 amino acids: CASSLSRGAPYEQYF. The CDR3 region has the DNA TGTGCCAGTAGTCTTTCTCGGGGGGCCCCCTACGAGCAGTACTTC.

This chain uses TRBV7-9 with TRBJ1-1; no reliable D call. V lost 4 bases and J lost 1, with 10 bases in between. This CDR3 spans 14 amino acids. Per germline, CDR1 SEHNR and CDR2 FQNEAQ (reference sequence). This CDR3 reads CASSYTTGNTEAFF. The CDR3 DNA reads TGTGCCAGCAGCTATACTACTGGGAACACTGAAGCTTTCTTT.

The chain joins TRBV5-5 to TRBJ2-7; possible D gene TRBD1, 6 bases. The germline CDR1 and CDR2 sequences are SGHKS and YYEKEE (reference sequence). Trimming removed 0 bases from V and 0 bases from J, with 7 bases in between. The CDR3 runs 14 residues. The CDR3 region has the DNA TGTGCCAGCAGCTTGGAGGACAGCTCCTACGAGCAGTACTTC. It codes for CASSLEDSSYEQYF.

This sequence joins TRBV7-9 and TRBJ1-1; a weak D match, TRBD1 (6 bases). The CDR3 extends over 12 amino acids. Germline V gene data show CDR1 as SEHNR and CDR2 as FQNEAQ (reference sequence). Trimming pared 3 bases from V and 9 bases from J, leaving 11 bases between. For the CDR3, the DNA is TGTGCCAGCAGCTTGACAGGAGCCAAAGCTTTCTTT. As protein: CASSLTGAKAFF.